This T cell receptor beta chain comes out of a study of shared T cell receptors in the human thymus. The assay was immunoSEQ multiplex PCR, and TCRdb's table has in-frame clones only and misses some. The repertoire includes 700,000 or so clones, 70% to 90% of them detected once, and 0.0095% to 0.013% sits in the top ten. These data were also reused for a study on human thymus T cells.

The TCR originated in a girl younger than two with a congenital heart defect. Sequencing was done on a sample of thymocytes.

The DNA of the CDR3 is TGCGCCAGCAGCCAAGATCTATTGAACACTGAAGCTTTCTTT. Translated: CASSQDLLNTEAFF. The chain combines TRBV4-3 with TRBJ1-1; D remains unclear. The CDR3 is made up of 14 amino acids. The ends were cut back, 0 bases at V and 0 bases at J, with 5 bases in the middle. Germline V gene data show CDR1 as LGHNA and CDR2 as YSLEER.